The clone carrying this T cell receptor (beta chain) has a handful of counts. TCRdb reprocessed the 5' RACE reads via MiXCR and lists one record per CDR3 protein. Of 200,000 to 250,000 distinct CDR3 sequences in the sample, 6.9% were seen once. This record belongs to a study of T cells after yellow fever vaccination. The clonotype originates from a man aged 25 to 40 who received the YFV17D yellow fever vaccine. The specimen was CD4+ T cells sorted from PBMCs, collected 15 days after the yellow fever booster vaccination.

This CDR3 reads CASNAPYNEQFF. The CDR3 coding sequence is TGTGCCAGCAATGCCCCGTACAATGAGCAGTTCTTC. The chain recombines TRBV2 with TRBJ2-1; D unclear. V was cut by 7 bases and J by 4 bases, with 8 bases left in between. This CDR3 comprises 12 residues. CDR1 and CDR2 from the germline V gene are SNHLY and FYNNEI.